These 25 T cell receptor beta chains were all obtained from the same sample, sequenced in a study of T cell responses to AZD1222 COVID-19 vaccine. The protocol was immunoSEQ multiplex PCR, while the TCRdb copy is restricted to in-frame clones and leaves out a portion. The sample comprises 100,000 to 150,000 clones, 80% to 90% of which are singletons, and almost 9.5% rests with the top ten. This sample comprised peripheral blood, obtained on day 0 of AZD1222 vaccination. Receptors originate from an adult in good health.

The V and J genes are TRBV9 and TRBJ2-3, with D tentatively TRBD1 (6 bases). Germline V gene lookup returns CDR1 SGDLS and CDR2 YYNGEE. The CDR3 runs 15 residues. V was shortened by 0 bases and J by 2 bases, with 10 bases between the two germline ends. This CDR3 is CASSVAGQPTDTQYF. In DNA form, the CDR3 reads TGTGCCAGCAGCGTAGCCGGACAGCCCACAGATACGCAGTATTTT. The full variable domain, with the rest looked up from reference TRBV9 and TRBJ2-3, is DSGVTQTPKHLITATGQRVTLRCSPRSGDLSVYWYQQSLDQGLQFLIQYYNGEERAKGNILERFSAQQFPDLHSELNLSSLELGDSALYFCASSVAGQPTDTQYFGPGTRLTVL.

Remarks on this clone: The same CDR3 also results from other DNA sequences found in this sample. The V gene is TRBV6-5, the J gene TRBJ1-1, with 12 bases aligning to TRBD1. The CDR3 has 15 amino acids. Germline CDR1 reads MNHEY; CDR2 reads SVGAGI. The V gene end was trimmed by 6 bases and the J gene end by 3 bases; junction bases not matched to a gene: 5. CDR3 DNA: TGTGCCAGCAGGGGACAGGGGGCTGGGGACACTGAAGCTTTCTTT. Its protein product is CASRGQGAGDTEAFF.

V usage is TRBV19 and J usage is TRBJ1-2; D is uncertain. The V gene's germline CDR1 is LNHDA and CDR2 SQIVND (reference sequence). CDR3 length: 14 amino acids. Trimming removed 4 bases from V and 0 bases from J, with 9 bases in between. The CDR3 sequence is CASSSGESNYGYTF. The CDR3 DNA follows: TGTGCCAGTAGTAGCGGGGAGTCTAACTATGGCTACACCTTC.

V usage is TRBV7-2 and J usage is TRBJ1-2; perhaps TRBD1 as D (6 bases). The CDR3 is 15 residues long. Germline CDR1 SGHTA, CDR2 FQGNSA. Trimming removed 5 bases at V and 0 bases at J, with 13 bases between. Written as DNA, the CDR3 is TGTGCCAGCAGCCTAGACAGGACAGCTAACTATGGCTACACCTTC. Protein product: CASSLDRTANYGYTF.

The genes are TRBV10-3 and TRBJ2-7; TRBD2 aligns across 10 bases. Per the germline V gene, CDR1 is ENHRY and CDR2 is SYGVKD. The CDR3 covers 15 residues. J was trimmed by 3 bases and V by 4 bases; bases with no gene match: 6. The CDR3 DNA reads TGTGCCATCAGTGCGGCTAGCGGGAGTTTCTACGAGCAGTACTTC. Translation: CAISAASGSFYEQYF.

This sequence joins TRBV29-1 and TRBJ2-3, with 10 bases that match TRBD1. The trim removed 6 bases at V and 4 bases at J, leaving 7 bases unmatched. This CDR3 comprises 14 residues. Germline lookup yields CDR1 SQVTM and CDR2 ANQGSEA. The DNA of the CDR3 is TGCAGCGTAGCCGGGACAGGGGCCGCAGATACGCAGTATTTT. Its translation: CSVAGTGAADTQYF.

The genes are TRBV5-1 and TRBJ2-1; TRBD2 might be the D (6 bases). The CDR3 consists of 17 residues. V gave up 0 bases and J gave up 5 bases, with 18 bases separating them. Germline-derived CDR1 and CDR2 are SGHRS and YFSETQ. The CDR3 sequence: CASSLGLFGGADNEQFF. CDR3 nucleotides: TGCGCCAGCAGCTTGGGGTTGTTTGGCGGGGCCGACAATGAGCAGTTCTTC.

The chain is built from TRBV19 and TRBJ1-4; 8 positions agree with TRBD1. The J segment lost 10 bases and the V segment lost 5 bases, leaving 9 bases of the junction unmatched. The germline V gene encodes CDR1 LNHDA and CDR2 SQIVND (reference sequence). This CDR3 comprises 14 residues. The CDR3 DNA sequence: TGTGCCAGTAGTGGGACAGGCGGGATCGGAAAACTGTTTTTT. It specifies CASSGTGGIGKLFF.

This sequence joins TRBV6-4 and TRBJ1-1, with D unclear. Per germline, CDR1 MRHNA and CDR2 SNTAGT. V was shortened by 4 bases and J by 1 base, with 7 bases between the two germline ends. The CDR3 is made up of 13 amino acids. CDR3 coding DNA: TGTGCCAGCAGTGTGAACAAGAACACTGAAGCTTTCTTT. This translates into CASSVNKNTEAFF.

The V and J genes are TRBV3-1 (or the pseudogene TRBV3-2) and TRBJ2-3; a weak D match, TRBD2 (6 bases). Germline CDR1 reads LGHDT; CDR2 reads YNNKEL (reference sequence). V was clipped by 1 base and J by 1 base, with 6 bases between them. CDR3 size: 14 residues. CDR3 in DNA: TGTGCCAGCAGCCAAGGCGGGGGCACAGATACGCAGTATTTT. Translation gives CASSQGGGTDTQYF.

The CDR3 DNA is TGTGCCAGCAGCTTGCACTACGAGCAGTACTTC. This sequence encodes CASSLHYEQYF. The chain couples TRBV7-2 to TRBJ2-7; D is ambiguous. V was pared by 3 bases and J by 3 bases, with 3 bases between. This CDR3 spans 11 amino acids. Germline assignment: CDR1 SGHTA and CDR2 FQGNSA. Combining the CDR3 with reference TRBV7-2 and TRBJ2-7 gives the whole variable domain GAGVSQSPSNKVTEKGKDVELRCDPISGHTALYWYRQSLGQGLEFLIYFQGNSAPDKSGLPSDRFSAERTGGSVSTLTIQRTQQEDSAVYLCASSLHYEQYFGPGTRLTVT.

The chain couples TRBV5-1 to TRBJ1-3; TRBD1 is a possible D gene (5 bases). The V gene lost 4 bases and the J gene lost 3 bases, with 14 bases spanning the gap. Germline assignment: CDR1 SGHRS and CDR2 YFSETQ. The CDR3 spans 15 residues. CDR3 residues: CASSPGRGNGNTIYF. The CDR3, as DNA: TGCGCCAGCAGCCCCGGGCGGGGGAATGGAAACACCATATATTTT. Full variable domain (remainder filled in from reference TRBV5-1 and TRBJ1-3): KAGVTQTPRYLIKTRGQQVTLSCSPISGHRSVSWYQQTPGQGLQFLFEYFSETQRNKGNFPGRFSGRQFSNSRSEMNVSTLELGDSALYLCASSPGRGNGNTIYFGEGSWLTVV.

The genes are TRBV6-5 and TRBJ2-7, with 7 bases aligning to TRBD1. The CDR3 loop spans 15 amino acids. V shed 6 bases and J 2 bases; nucleotides not matched to a gene: 10. Germline V CDR1 and CDR2: MNHEY, SVGAGI. CDR3 sequence: CASRHDREPAYEQYF. The CDR3 nucleotides are TGTGCCAGCAGACATGACAGGGAACCGGCCTACGAGCAGTACTTC.

The chain recombines TRBV21-1 with TRBJ1-4. TRBV21-1 is termed a pseudogene. This CDR3 is 11 amino acids long. CDR3 protein: CASSRREKLFF. DNA of the CDR3: TGTGCCAGCAGCCGGCGGGAAAAACTGTTTTTT.

J is TRBJ2-1 and V is TRBV18, with D possibly being TRBD1 (6 bases). The CDR3 is 16 residues long. CDR1 is KGHSH, CDR2 LQKENI, per germline. Trimming stripped 6 bases from V and 0 bases from J, with 15 bases between. CDR3 region: CASSSRQASSYNEQFF. The CDR3 DNA sequence: TGTGCCAGCTCGTCTCGACAGGCGAGCTCCTACAATGAGCAGTTCTTC. The full variable domain, its missing parts supplied by reference TRBV18 and TRBJ2-1, is NAGVMQNPRHLVRRRGQEARLRCSPMKGHSHVYWYRQLPEEGLKFMVYLQKENIIDESGMPKERFSAEFPKEGPSILRIQQVVRGDSAAYFCASSSRQASSYNEQFFGPGTRLTVL.

V is TRBV2 and J is TRBJ1-6; D may be TRBD1 (6 bases). Germline V gene lookup returns CDR1 SNHLY and CDR2 FYNNEI. The CDR3 is made up of 14 amino acids. V gave up 6 bases and J gave up 6 bases, with 12 bases separating them. The CDR3 region is CASRRGDSNSPLHF. In DNA form, the CDR3 reads TGTGCCAGCAGGAGGGGGGACTCTAATTCACCCCTCCACTTT.

The rearrangement links TRBV30 to TRBJ2-3, with D unresolved. In germline, CDR1 is GTSNPN, CDR2 SVGIG (reference sequence). There are 12 residues in the CDR3. Between the trimmed V and J ends, which lost 2 bases and 1 base, there was a span of 4 bases. This CDR3 is CAWSLGTDTQYF. The CDR3, as DNA: TGTGCCTGGAGTTTGGGCACAGATACGCAGTATTTT.

V gene TRBV5-1 combines with J gene TRBJ2-1; a possible D gene is TRBD1 (5 bases). Trimming took 0 bases from V and 5 from J, leaving 15 bases between them. Germline V CDR1 and CDR2: SGHRS, YFSETQ. The CDR3 is 16 residues long. Written as DNA, the CDR3 is TGCGCCAGCAGCTTGGTGGTGCAGGGTGGGAACAATGAGCAGTTCTTC. As protein: CASSLVVQGGNNEQFF.

V usage is TRBV27 and J usage is TRBJ2-7, with D possibly TRBD1 on 5 matching bases. V lost 2 bases to trimming and J lost 5 bases, with 7 bases between them. The CDR3 is 12 amino acids. Germline CDR1 and CDR2: MNHEY and SMNVEV (reference sequence). CDR3 DNA sequence: TGTGCCAGCAGTTTAAGGGGCCACGAGCAGTACTTC. It specifies CASSLRGHEQYF.

The rearrangement joins TRBV14 to TRBJ2-2; D ambiguous. The CDR3 is 14 amino acids. The germline CDR1 and CDR2 sequences are SGHDN and FVKESK. Trimming took 2 bases from V and 3 from J, leaving 7 bases between them. The CDR3 here is CASSQWADTGELFF. The CDR3 bases are TGTGCCAGCAGCCAATGGGCGGACACCGGGGAGCTGTTTTTT.

This rearrangement joins TRBV6-5 to TRBJ2-7, with 9 nucleotides matching TRBD1. The CDR3 is 13 residues long. Germline values: CDR1 MNHEY, CDR2 SVGAGI. Trimming cost V 6 bases and J 4 bases; bases outside gene matches: 4. The CDR3 here is CASSSDRGYEQYF. The CDR3 DNA reads as TGTGCCAGCAGCTCGGACAGGGGTTACGAGCAGTACTTC.

This chain connects TRBV6-1 to TRBJ1-5; D gene uncertain. The CDR3 totals 14 residues. V was shortened by 3 bases and J by 5 bases, with 11 bases between the two germline ends. The germline CDR1 and CDR2 sequences are MNHNS and SASEGT. The CDR3 nucleotides read TGTGCCAGCAGTGACGAAGGGCGAGATCAGCCCCAGCATTTT. Translation gives CASSDEGRDQPQHF.

This clone turned up a few times. The rearrangement joins TRBV28 to TRBJ1-1; perhaps TRBD1 as D (6 bases). Looked up from germline, CDR1 is MDHEN and CDR2 is SYDVKM. V was clipped by 1 base and J by 1 base, with 16 bases between them. This CDR3 is 17 amino acids long. In nucleotides, the CDR3 is TGTGCCAGCAGTTTATATCGTATGGGACACACGAACACTGAAGCTTTCTTT. Translating it yields CASSLYRMGHTNTEAFF.

V and J are TRBV7-8 and TRBJ2-1; D tentatively fits TRBD1 or TRBD2 (6 bases each). This CDR3 is 16 amino acids long. CDR1 is SGHVS, CDR2 FQNEAQ, per germline. V lost 6 bases and J lost 5, with 20 bases in between. The chain's CDR3 is CASSGEDRWRNNEQFF. The DNA for the CDR3 is TGTGCCAGCAGTGGGGAGGACAGATGGAGGAACAATGAGCAGTTCTTC.

V usage is TRBV5-1 and J usage is TRBJ2-5; 9 bases are a match to TRBD1. Germline assignment: CDR1 SGHRS and CDR2 YFSETQ. J was trimmed by 1 base and V by 3 bases; bases with no gene match: 7. The CDR3 loop spans 16 amino acids. The CDR3 nucleotides are TGCGCCAGCAGCTCCGGGACAGGGAACGTCCAAGAGACCCAGTACTTC. Protein product: CASSSGTGNVQETQYF.